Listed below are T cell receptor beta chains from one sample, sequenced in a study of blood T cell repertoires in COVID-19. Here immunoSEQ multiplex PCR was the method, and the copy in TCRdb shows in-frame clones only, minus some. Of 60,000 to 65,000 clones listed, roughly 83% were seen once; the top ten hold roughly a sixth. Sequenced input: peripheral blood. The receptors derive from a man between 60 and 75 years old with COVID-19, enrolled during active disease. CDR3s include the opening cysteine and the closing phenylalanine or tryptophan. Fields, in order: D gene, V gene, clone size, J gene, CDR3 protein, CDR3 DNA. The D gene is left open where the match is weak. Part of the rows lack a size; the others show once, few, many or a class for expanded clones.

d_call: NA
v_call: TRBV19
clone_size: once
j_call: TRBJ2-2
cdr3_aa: CASRRGLEGGELFF
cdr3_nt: TGTGCCAGCCGTAGAGGACTTGAGGGCGGGGAGCTGTTTTTT

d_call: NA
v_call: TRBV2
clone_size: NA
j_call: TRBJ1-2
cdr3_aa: CASTVPGNYGYTF
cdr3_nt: TGTGCCAGCACGGTACCAGGCAACTATGGCTACACCTTC

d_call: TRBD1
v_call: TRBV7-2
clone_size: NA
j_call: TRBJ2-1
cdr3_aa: CASSLSQGAYNEQFF
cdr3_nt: TGTGCCAGCAGCTTATCCCAGGGGGCGTACAATGAGCAGTTCTTC

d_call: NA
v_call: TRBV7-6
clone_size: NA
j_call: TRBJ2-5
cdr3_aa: CASSLASGVAQETQYF
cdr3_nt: TGTGCCAGCAGCTTAGCCTCGGGAGTAGCGCAAGAGACCCAGTACTTC

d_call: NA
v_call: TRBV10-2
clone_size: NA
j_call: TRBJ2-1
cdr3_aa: CASSPSPYNEQFF
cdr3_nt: TGCGCCAGCAGTCCGAGTCCCTACAATGAGCAGTTCTTC

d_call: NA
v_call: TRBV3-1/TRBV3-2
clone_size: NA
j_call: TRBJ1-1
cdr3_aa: CASSQAGGQYAFF
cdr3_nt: TGTGCCAGCAGCCAAGCGGGGGGGCAGTATGCTTTCTTT

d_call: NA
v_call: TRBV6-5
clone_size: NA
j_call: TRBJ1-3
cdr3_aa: CASKLEGNTIYF
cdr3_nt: TGTGCCAGCAAGCTGGAGGGAAACACCATATATTTT

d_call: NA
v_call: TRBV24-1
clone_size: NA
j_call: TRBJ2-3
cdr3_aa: CATSDLGGQGDTQYF
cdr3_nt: TGTGCCACCAGTGACCTCGGGGGGCAGGGAGATACGCAGTATTTT

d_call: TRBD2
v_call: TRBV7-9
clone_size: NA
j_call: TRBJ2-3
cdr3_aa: CASTPGLAGETDTQYF
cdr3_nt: TGTGCCAGCACCCCGGGACTAGCGGGAGAAACAGATACGCAGTATTTT

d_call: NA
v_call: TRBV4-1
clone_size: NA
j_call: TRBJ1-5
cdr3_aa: CASSQDGSPNQPQHF
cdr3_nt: TGCGCCAGCAGCCAAGATGGCAGTCCAAATCAGCCCCAGCATTTT

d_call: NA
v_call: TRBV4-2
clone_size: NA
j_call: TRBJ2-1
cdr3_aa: CASSQDASGHSYNEQFF
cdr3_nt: TGTGCCAGCAGCCAAGATGCGTCAGGCCATTCCTACAATGAGCAGTTCTTC

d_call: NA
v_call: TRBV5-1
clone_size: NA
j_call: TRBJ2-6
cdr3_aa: CASSLAGTPGANVLTF
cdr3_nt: TGCGCCAGCAGCTTGGCAGGTACCCCTGGGGCCAACGTCCTGACTTTC

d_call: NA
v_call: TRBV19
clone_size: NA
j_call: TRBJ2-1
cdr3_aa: CASSRGAGSENEQFF
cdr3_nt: TGTGCCAGTAGTAGAGGTGCGGGGAGCGAGAATGAGCAGTTCTTC

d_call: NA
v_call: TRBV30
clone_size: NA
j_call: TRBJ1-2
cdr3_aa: CAWSFTGILYTF
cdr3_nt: TGTGCCTGGAGTTTTACAGGGATTCTCTACACCTTC

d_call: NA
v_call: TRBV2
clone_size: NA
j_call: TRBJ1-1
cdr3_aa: CASSVYTEAFF
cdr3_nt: TGTGCCAGCAGTGTTTATACTGAAGCTTTCTTT

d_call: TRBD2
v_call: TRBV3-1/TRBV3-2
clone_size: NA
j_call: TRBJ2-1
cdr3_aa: CASSQDSPLAEYNEQFF
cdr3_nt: TGTGCCAGCAGCCAAGATTCCCCCCTAGCGGAATACAATGAGCAGTTCTTC

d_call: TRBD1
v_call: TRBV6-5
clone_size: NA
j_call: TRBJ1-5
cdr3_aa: CASSPGQPAISPQHF
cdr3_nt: TGTGCCAGCAGTCCGGGACAGCCAGCCATCAGCCCCCAGCATTTT

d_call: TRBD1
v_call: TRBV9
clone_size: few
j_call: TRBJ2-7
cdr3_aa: CASSVQDRGVYEQYF
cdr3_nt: TGTGCCAGCAGCGTACAGGACAGGGGCGTCTACGAGCAGTACTTC

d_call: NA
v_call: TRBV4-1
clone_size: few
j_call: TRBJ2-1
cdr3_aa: CASSQGRARIHNEQFF
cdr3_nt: TGCGCCAGCAGCCAAGGGCGGGCGCGTATTCACAATGAGCAGTTCTTC

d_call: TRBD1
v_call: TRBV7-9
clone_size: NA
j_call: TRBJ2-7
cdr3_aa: CASSLNLAWGGTGGGEQYF
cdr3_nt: TGTGCCAGCAGCTTGAACTTAGCCTGGGGTGGGACAGGGGGCGGCGAGCAGTACTTC

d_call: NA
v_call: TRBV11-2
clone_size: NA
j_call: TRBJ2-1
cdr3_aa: CASSLAGNYNEQFF
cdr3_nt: TGTGCCAGCAGCTTGGCGGGAAACTACAATGAGCAGTTCTTC

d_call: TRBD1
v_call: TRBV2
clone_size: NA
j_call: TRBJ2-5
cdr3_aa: CASLLGQPGQTQYF
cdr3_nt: TGTGCCAGCTTACTGGGACAGCCCGGGCAGACCCAGTACTTC

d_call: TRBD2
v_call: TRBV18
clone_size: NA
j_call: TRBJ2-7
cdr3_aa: CASSPPSTGGPHF
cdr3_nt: TGTGCCAGCTCACCACCGTCAACGGGAGGGCCTCACTTC

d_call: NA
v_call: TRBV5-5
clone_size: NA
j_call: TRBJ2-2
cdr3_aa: CASSLASGIGTGELFF
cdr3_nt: TGTGCCAGCAGCTTGGCCTCGGGGATAGGCACCGGGGAGCTGTTTTTT

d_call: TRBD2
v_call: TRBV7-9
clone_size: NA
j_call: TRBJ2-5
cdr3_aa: CASSDGTIEETQYF
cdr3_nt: TGTGCCAGCAGCGACGGGACTATAGAAGAGACCCAGTACTTC

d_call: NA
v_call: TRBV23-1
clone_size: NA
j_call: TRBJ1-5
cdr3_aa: CASSFPGCPAKGGPQHF
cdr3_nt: TGCGCCAGCAGTTTTCCTGGTTGCCCTGCCAAAGGGGGGCCCCAGCATTTT

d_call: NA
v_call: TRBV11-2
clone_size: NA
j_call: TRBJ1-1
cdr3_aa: CASRLGGNTEAFF
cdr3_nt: TGTGCCAGCAGGCTGGGGGGGAACACTGAAGCTTTCTTT

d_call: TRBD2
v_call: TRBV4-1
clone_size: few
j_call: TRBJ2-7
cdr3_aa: CASSATSGGYEQYF
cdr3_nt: TGCGCCAGCAGTGCGACTAGCGGGGGATACGAGCAGTACTTC

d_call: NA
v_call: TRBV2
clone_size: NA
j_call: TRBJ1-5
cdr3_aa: CASRDRSSNQPQHF
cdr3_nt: TGTGCCAGCAGGGACAGATCTAGCAATCAGCCCCAGCATTTT

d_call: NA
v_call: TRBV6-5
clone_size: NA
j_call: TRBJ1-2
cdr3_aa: CASSYSSRSGYTF
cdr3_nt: TGTGCCAGCAGTTACTCGTCCAGGTCCGGCTACACCTTC

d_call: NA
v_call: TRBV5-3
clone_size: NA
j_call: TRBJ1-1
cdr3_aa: CARSSRNTEAFF
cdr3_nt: TGTGCCAGAAGCTCCCGGAACACTGAAGCTTTCTTT

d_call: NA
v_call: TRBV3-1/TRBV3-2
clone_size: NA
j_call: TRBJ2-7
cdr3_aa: CASSQLGREQYF
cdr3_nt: TGTGCCAGCAGCCAACTAGGTAGGGAGCAGTACTTC

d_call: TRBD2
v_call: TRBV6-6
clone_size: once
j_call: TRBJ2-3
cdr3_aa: CATTSGASTDTQYF
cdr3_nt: TGTGCCACCACTAGCGGGGCTAGCACAGATACGCAGTATTTT

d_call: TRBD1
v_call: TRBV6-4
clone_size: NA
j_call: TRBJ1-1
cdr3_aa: CASSGTGDTEAFF
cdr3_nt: TGTGCCAGCAGTGGAACAGGGGACACTGAAGCTTTCTTT

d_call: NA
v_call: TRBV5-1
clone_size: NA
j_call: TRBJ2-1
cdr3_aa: CASSFEGVGDEQFF
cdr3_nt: TGCGCCAGCAGCTTCGAGGGAGTCGGTGATGAGCAGTTCTTC

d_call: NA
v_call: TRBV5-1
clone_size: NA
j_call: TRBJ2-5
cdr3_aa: CASSIQETQYF
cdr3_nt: TGCGCCAGCAGCATACAAGAGACCCAGTACTTC

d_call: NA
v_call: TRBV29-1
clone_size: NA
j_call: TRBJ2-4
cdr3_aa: CSWGEAKNIQYF
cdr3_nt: TGCAGCTGGGGAGAAGCCAAAAACATTCAGTACTTC

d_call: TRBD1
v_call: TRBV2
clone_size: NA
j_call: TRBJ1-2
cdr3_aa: CASSETGEGYTF
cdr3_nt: TGTGCCAGCAGCGAGACAGGGGAAGGCTACACCTTC

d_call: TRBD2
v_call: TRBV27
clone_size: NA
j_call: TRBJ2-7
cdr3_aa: CASSFKKGGGPSSKQYF
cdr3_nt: TGTGCCAGCAGTTTTAAGAAGGGCGGGGGGCCGAGTTCAAAGCAGTACTTC

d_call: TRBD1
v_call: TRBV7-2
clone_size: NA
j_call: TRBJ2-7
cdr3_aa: CASSSPGQGVYEQYF
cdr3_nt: TGTGCCAGCAGTTCCCCGGGACAGGGGGTTTACGAGCAGTACTTC

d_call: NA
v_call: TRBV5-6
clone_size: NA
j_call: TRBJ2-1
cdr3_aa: CASSLVGPSYNEQFF
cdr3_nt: TGTGCCAGCAGCTTGGTGGGCCCGTCCTACAATGAGCAGTTCTTC

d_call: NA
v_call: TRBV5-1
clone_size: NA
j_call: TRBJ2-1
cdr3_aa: CASSHGILNNEQFF
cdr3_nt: TGCGCCAGCAGCCACGGGATCCTAAACAATGAGCAGTTCTTC

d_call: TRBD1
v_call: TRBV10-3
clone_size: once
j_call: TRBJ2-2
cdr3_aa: CAISPGQANTGELFF
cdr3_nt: TGTGCCATCAGTCCGGGACAGGCGAACACCGGGGAGCTGTTTTTT

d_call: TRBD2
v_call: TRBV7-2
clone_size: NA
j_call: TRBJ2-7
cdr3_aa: CASSPVGGGTFYEQYF
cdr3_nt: TGTGCCAGCAGCCCGGTGGGCGGGGGGACATTTTACGAGCAGTACTTC

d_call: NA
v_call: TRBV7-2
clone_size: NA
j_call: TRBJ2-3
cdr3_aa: CASSFFPDTQYF
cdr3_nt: TGTGCCAGCAGCTTCTTTCCGGATACGCAGTATTTT

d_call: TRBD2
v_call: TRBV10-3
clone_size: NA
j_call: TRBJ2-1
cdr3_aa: CAIRIAGERDEQFF
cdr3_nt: TGTGCCATCAGAATAGCGGGAGAAAGGGATGAGCAGTTCTTC

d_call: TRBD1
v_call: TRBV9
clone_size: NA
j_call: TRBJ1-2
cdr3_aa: CASTHTPDREDYGYTF
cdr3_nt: TGTGCCAGCACCCACACACCCGACAGGGAAGACTATGGCTACACCTTC

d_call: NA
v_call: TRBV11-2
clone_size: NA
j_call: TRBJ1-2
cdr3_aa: CASSLTQGIDGYTF
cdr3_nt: TGTGCCAGCAGCTTAACACAGGGAATCGATGGCTACACCTTC

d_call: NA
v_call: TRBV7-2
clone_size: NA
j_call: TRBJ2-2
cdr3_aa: CASRIRALNTGELFF
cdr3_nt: TGTGCCAGCAGAATACGTGCGCTAAACACCGGGGAGCTGTTTTTT

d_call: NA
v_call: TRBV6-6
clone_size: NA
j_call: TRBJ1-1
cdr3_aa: CASRSRGLWNTEAFF
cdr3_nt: TGTGCCAGCAGATCCCGGGGATTGTGGAACACTGAAGCTTTCTTT

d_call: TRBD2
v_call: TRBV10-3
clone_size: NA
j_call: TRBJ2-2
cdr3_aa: CAIKGGLANTGELFF
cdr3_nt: TGTGCCATCAAAGGCGGACTAGCGAACACCGGGGAGCTGTTTTTT

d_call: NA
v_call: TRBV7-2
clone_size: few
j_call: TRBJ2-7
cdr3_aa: CASSLAGGQGEQYF
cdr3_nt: TGTGCCAGCAGCTTAGCGGGGGGGCAGGGGGAGCAGTACTTC

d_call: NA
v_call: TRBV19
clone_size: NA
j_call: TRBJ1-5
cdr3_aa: CASRERGTAFNQPQHF
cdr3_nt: TGTGCCAGTAGAGAGCGGGGGACGGCGTTTAATCAGCCCCAGCATTTT

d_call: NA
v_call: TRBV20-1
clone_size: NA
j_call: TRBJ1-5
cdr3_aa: CSARDTGPQHF
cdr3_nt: TGCAGTGCTAGAGATACCGGGCCCCAGCATTTT

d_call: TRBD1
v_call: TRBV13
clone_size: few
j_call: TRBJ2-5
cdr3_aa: CASSKAGTDIGTQYF
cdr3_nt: TGTGCCAGCAGCAAAGCCGGGACAGACATCGGGACCCAGTACTTC

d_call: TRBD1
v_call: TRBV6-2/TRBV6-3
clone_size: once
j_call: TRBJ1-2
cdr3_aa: CASSRDRGYGYTF
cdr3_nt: TGTGCCAGCAGTCGGGACAGGGGCTATGGCTACACCTTC

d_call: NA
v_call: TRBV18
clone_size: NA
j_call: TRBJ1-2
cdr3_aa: CASSPLEGDGYTF
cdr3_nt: TGTGCCAGCTCACCACTCGAGGGTGATGGCTACACCTTC

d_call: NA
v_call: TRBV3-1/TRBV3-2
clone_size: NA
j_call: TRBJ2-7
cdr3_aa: CASSQGSVWGVGYEQYF
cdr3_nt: TGTGCCAGCAGCCAAGGTAGTGTCTGGGGAGTAGGCTACGAGCAGTACTTC